The 3 T cell receptor beta chains given below trace back to one sample, sequenced in a study of T cells in Graves' hyperthyroidism and ophthalmopathy. From RNA transcripts, TCR beta CDR3 regions were amplified. The HTBI primer set was used in a first-round RT-PCR of the TCR CDR3. MiXCR, run by TCRdb on the multiplex PCR reads, gives a single entry per CDR3 protein. The data show about 350,000 distinct CDR3 sequences, roughly 13% seen once. Sequencing input: blood. These receptors were obtained from a woman aged 40 to 50 with Graves' ophthalmopathy.

This clonotype was seen a handful of times. The V call is TRBV20-1, the J call TRBJ1-5; the match to TRBD1 covers 9 bases. V shed 2 bases, J shed 5 bases, and the junction held 13 bases outside the gene matches. CDR3 length: 17 residues. The germline V gene encodes CDR1 DFQATT and CDR2 SNEGSKA (reference sequence). The CDR3: CSARPDRGIMGDQPQHF. The CDR3 DNA reads TGCAGTGCTAGACCGGACAGGGGTATTATGGGGGATCAGCCCCAGCATTTT.

This clonotype was seen at least ten times. This sequence joins TRBV13 and TRBJ2-1; D may be TRBD1 (6 bases). Trimming pared 4 bases from V and 7 bases from J, leaving 14 bases between. Per the germline V gene, CDR1 is PRHDT and CDR2 is FYEKMQ (reference sequence). The CDR3 has 14 residues. This CDR3 reads CASSSSTGLNEQFF. Written as DNA, the CDR3 is TGTGCCAGCAGCTCCTCAACAGGGTTGAATGAGCAGTTCTTC.

This clonotype was seen ten or more times. The rearrangement links TRBV27 to TRBJ2-2, with D uncertain. CDR1 and CDR2 (germline): MNHEY, SMNVEV (reference sequence). V lost 1 base to trimming and J lost 5 bases, with 8 bases between them. This CDR3 contains 14 residues. The chain's CDR3 is CASSLYPTTGELFF. The CDR3 DNA reads TGTGCCAGCAGTTTATATCCGACTACCGGGGAGCTGTTTTTT.